This entry features one T cell receptor beta chain sequence. This sample was included in a study of technical replicates of blood from a few donors. TCRdb keeps only in-frame clones here, not all; method: immunoSEQ multiplex PCR. The repertoire holds under 95,000 clones, roughly 94% seen once, with around 0.25% in the top ten. The origin of this receptor is a human donor in good health. The sample was T cells isolated from PBMCs.

The CDR3 DNA follows: TGCGCCAGCAGCTTGCTCAACCAGGGACTCCAAGAGACCCAGTACTTC. The encoded protein is CASSLLNQGLQETQYF. The chain links TRBV5-1 to TRBJ2-5, with a possible D match to TRBD2 (6 bases). Germline V lookup: CDR1 SGHRS, CDR2 YFSETQ. The V gene lost 1 base and the J gene lost 1 base, with 14 bases spanning the gap. The CDR3 totals 16 residues.